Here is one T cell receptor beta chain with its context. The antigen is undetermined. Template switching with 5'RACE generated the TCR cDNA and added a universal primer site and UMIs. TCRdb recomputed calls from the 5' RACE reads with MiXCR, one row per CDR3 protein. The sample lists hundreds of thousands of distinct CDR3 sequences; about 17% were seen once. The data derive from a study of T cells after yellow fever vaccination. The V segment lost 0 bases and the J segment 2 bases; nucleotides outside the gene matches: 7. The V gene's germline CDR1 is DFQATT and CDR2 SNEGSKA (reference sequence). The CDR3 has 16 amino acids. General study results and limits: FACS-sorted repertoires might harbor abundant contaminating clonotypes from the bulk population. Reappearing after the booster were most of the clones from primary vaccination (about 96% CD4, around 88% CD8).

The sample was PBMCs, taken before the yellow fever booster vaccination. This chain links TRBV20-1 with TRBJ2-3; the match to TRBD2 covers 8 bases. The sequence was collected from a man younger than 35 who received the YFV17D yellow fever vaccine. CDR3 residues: CSARDQAGADTDTQYF. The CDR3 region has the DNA TGCAGTGCTAGAGATCAAGCGGGGGCCGACACAGATACGCAGTATTTT.